These T cell receptor beta chains were read from a single sample in a study of shared clonotypes between healthy human individuals. The data were produced by immunoSEQ multiplex PCR, yet TCRdb's version contains in-frame clones alone and is incomplete. The sample has approximately 980,000 clones, 60% to 85% seen once; the top ten hold around 1.4%. The sample taken for sequencing was memory CD4+ T cells sorted from blood. The receptors were gathered from a man aged 18 to 30 in good health. The CDR3 runs from the conserved cysteine through the conserved F or W. A D gene is named only where the DNA matches it firmly.

V | D | CDR3
TRBV30 | TRBD2 | CAWSGSGLAGGNTDTQYF
TRBV13 | . | CASSLVLSENTEAFF
TRBV7-7 | . | CASSRDPGNTIYF
TRBV6-1 | . | CASRLHRSEQYF
TRBV5-6 | . | CASSHDRNSPLHF
TRBV7-2 | TRBD1 | CASSLDRGREAFF
TRBV7-2 | . | CASSSTSTYNEQFF
TRBV30 | . | CAWSVLFTSWGSGANVLTF
TRBV5-4 | TRBD1 | CASSLTGVKETQYF
TRBV5-6 | . | CASSLEGRNTGELFF
TRBV2 | TRBD1 | CASRFNRGLYEQYF
TRBV5-6 | TRBD2 | CASSFGLAGGMQYF
TRBV5-1 | . | CASSRGRSSSGANVLTF
TRBV2 | . | CASSEDPSGLGGELFF
TRBV7-9 | TRBD1 | CASSTDRAFTDTQYF
TRBV12-5 | . | CASGSGLNTGELFF
TRBV30 | TRBD1 | CAWSTGADNEKLFF